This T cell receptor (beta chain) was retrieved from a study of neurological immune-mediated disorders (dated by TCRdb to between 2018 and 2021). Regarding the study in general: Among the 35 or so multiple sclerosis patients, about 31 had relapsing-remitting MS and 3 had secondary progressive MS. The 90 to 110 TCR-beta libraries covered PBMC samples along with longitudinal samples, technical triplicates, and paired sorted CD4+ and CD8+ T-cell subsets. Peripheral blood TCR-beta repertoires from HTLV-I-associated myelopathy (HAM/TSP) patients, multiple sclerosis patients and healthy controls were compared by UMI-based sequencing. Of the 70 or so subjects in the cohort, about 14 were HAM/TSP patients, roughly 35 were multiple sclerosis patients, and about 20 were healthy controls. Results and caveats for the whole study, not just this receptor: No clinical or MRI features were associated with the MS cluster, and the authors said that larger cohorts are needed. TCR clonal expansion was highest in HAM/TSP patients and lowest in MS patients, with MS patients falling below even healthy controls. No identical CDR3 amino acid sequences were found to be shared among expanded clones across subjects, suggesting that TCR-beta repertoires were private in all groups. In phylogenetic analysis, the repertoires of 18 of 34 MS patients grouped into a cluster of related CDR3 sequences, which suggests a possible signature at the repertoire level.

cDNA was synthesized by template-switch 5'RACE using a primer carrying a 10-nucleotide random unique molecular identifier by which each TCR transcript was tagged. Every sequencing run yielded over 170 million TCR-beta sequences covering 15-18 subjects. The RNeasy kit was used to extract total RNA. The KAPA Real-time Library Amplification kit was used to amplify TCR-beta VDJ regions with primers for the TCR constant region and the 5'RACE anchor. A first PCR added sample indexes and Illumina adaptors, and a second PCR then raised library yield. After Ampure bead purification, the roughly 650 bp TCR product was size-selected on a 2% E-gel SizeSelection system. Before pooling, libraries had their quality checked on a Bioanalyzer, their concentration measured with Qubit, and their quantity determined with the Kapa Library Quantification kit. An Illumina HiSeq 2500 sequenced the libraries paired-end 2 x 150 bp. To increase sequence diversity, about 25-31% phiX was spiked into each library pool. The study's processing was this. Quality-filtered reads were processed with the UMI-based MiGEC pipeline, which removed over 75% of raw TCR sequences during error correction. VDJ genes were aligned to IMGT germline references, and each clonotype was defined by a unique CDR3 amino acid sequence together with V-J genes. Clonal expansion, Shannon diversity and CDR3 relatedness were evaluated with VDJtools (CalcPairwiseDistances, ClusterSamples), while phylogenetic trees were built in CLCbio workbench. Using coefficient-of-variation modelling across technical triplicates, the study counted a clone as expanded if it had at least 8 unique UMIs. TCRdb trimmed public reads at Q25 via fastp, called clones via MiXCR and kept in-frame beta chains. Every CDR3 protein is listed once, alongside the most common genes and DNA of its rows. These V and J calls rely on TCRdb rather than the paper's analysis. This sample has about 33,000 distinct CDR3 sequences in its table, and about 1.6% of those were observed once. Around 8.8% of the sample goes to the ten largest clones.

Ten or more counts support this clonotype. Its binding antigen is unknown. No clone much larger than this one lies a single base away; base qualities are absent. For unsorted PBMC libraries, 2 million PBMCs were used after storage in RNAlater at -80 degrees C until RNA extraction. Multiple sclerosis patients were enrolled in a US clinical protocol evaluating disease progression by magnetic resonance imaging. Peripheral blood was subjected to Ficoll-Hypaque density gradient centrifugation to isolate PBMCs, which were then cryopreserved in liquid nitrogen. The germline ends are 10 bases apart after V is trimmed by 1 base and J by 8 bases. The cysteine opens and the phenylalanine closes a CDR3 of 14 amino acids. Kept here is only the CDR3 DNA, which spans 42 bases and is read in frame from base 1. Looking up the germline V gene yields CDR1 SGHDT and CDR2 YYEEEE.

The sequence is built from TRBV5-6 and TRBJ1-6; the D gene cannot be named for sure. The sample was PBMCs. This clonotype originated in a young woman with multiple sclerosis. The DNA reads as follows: TGTGCCAGCAGCTTGATCACTCTGGATTCACCCCTCCACTTT. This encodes CASSLITLDSPLHF.